This T cell receptor beta chain was documented in a study of cytomegalovirus exposure and HLA in healthy donors. This clone is labeled medium-sized. Its antigen is unidentified. General observations from the study: About 90% or about 30% of the time was how often most TCR beta V segments were productive, according to an earlier analysis. Common viral pathogens seemed to be connected with several of the most significant clusters, according to a later analysis. The number of N-insertions in an Asian-associated ancestry cluster was reportedly below the approximately 700-donor mean in a later analysis.

PCR amplification relied on 60 Vbeta primers (plus 13 Jbeta primers). Original analysis: Later, an analysis found roughly 80 million unique TCR beta chains, and 8.5 million to 12 million of these were shared. TCRdb's table, derived via immunoSEQ multiplex PCR, lists solely in-frame clones and lacks some. The D gene and trimming were derived from the DNA, and the V and J assignments and clone size from that table. The sample includes roughly 100,000 clones, under 80% of them seen just once. Germline V gene data show CDR1 as SEHNR and CDR2 as FQNEAQ (reference sequence). V was trimmed by 5 bases and J by 7 bases, leaving 17 bases between them. The CDR3 runs to 14 residues.

This chain connects TRBV7-9 to TRBJ1-1; D remains unclear. What was sequenced was PBMCs. This TCR derives from a man aged 55 to 70 in good health and CMV-seronegative. The CDR3 loop reads CASSPTGGSDEAFF. CDR3 coding DNA: TGTGCCAGCAGCCCCACGGGAGGGTCCGATGAAGCTTTCTTT.